Presented here are 24 T cell receptor beta chains from one specimen sequenced in a study of blood T cell repertoires in COVID-19. Measured with immunoSEQ multiplex PCR; TCRdb has only the in-frame clones, and not every one. The profile shows about 180,000 clones, roughly four fifths of them singletons. Material: peripheral blood. The receptors were sampled from a woman in her 70s with COVID-19, enrolled during active disease.

The chain has TRBV5-1 and TRBJ2-2, with D tentatively TRBD2 (7 bases). Trimming cost V 2 bases and J 4 bases, with 12 bases left between them. CDR3 length: 15 amino acids. Germline V gene lookup returns CDR1 SGHRS and CDR2 YFSETQ. The CDR3: CASSFVGGGTGELFF. CDR3 sequence (DNA): TGCGCCAGCAGCTTTGTGGGAGGGGGCACCGGGGAGCTGTTTTTT.

This clone appeared a few times. CDR3: CASSLEAGLVGELFF. The CDR3 DNA reads as TGCGCCAGCAGCTTGGAAGCAGGGTTAGTCGGGGAGCTGTTTTTT. This chain links TRBV5-1 with TRBJ2-2, with D perhaps TRBD1 (5 bases). There are 15 residues in the CDR3. V was trimmed by 0 bases and J by 7 bases, leaving 13 bases between them. Germline assignment: CDR1 SGHRS and CDR2 YFSETQ.

Only a few counts were recorded for this clone. This chain links TRBV19 with TRBJ2-2; TRBD1 is a possible D gene (6 bases). CDR1 is LNHDA and CDR2 is SQIVND in the germline V gene (reference sequence). Trimming left V 5 bases short and J 4 bases short, with 11 bases between. The CDR3 loop spans 14 amino acids. CDR3 coding DNA: TGTGCCAGTAGTCCAGGGGATTCCACCGGGGAGCTGTTTTTT. It is translated as CASSPGDSTGELFF.

This chain uses TRBV9 with TRBJ2-7, with 7 bases aligning to TRBD1. CDR1 is SGDLS and CDR2 is YYNGEE in the germline V gene. The V segment lost 4 bases and the J segment 3 bases; nucleotides outside the gene matches: 1. This CDR3 has 12 amino acids. CDR3 loop: CASSRDSYEQYF. The DNA for the CDR3 is TGTGCCAGCAGCCGGGACAGCTACGAGCAGTACTTC.

J is TRBJ1-1 and V is TRBV19; D gene ambiguous. This CDR3 contains 16 residues. CDR1 LNHDA and CDR2 SQIVND come from the germline V gene (reference sequence). V was trimmed by 4 bases and J by 1 base, leaving 16 bases between them. The CDR3 DNA sequence: TGTGCCAGTAGTAGGGAGACGGAGCTTAAGAACACTGAAGCTTTCTTT. It yields the protein CASSRETELKNTEAFF.

The V gene is TRBV30, the J gene TRBJ2-6; TRBD1 is a possible D gene (6 bases). The CDR3 covers 16 residues. Trimming cost V 8 bases and J 1 base, with 18 bases left between them. Germline V gene lookup returns CDR1 GTSNPN and CDR2 SVGIG (reference sequence). The CDR3 loop is CAQRARGGSGANVLTF. The CDR3 nucleotides are TGTGCCCAAAGGGCCAGGGGCGGGTCTGGGGCCAACGTCCTGACTTTC.

The rearrangement uses TRBV11-1 and TRBJ1-4; D unresolved. CDR3 length: 16 residues. V shed 0 bases and J shed 0 bases, with 8 bases lying between them. The germline V gene encodes CDR1 SGHAT and CDR2 FQDESV (reference sequence). The CDR3 bases are TGTGCCAGCAGCTTAGCGGCATCCGCAACTAATGAAAAACTGTTTTTT. Protein sequence: CASSLAASATNEKLFF.

On this clone: This CDR3 is also generated by other DNA sequences in the sample. The rearrangement joins TRBV2 to TRBJ1-1, with a tentative D call TRBD1 (6 bases). The CDR3 runs 13 residues. Looked up from germline, CDR1 is SNHLY and CDR2 is FYNNEI. The V end lost 4 bases, the J end lost 6 bases, and 12 bases lay between the germline ends. Here the CDR3 DNA reads TGTGCCAGCAGTGCAGGGGTCGTCGCTGAAGCTTTCTTT. Translation: CASSAGVVAEAFF.

This clone was seen a single time. The sample has other DNA sequences that encode this CDR3 too. The J gene is TRBJ2-2, the V gene TRBV19; no reliable D call. Trimming took off 2 bases at V and 2 bases at J, with 6 bases between the two ends. The CDR3 is 14 residues long. The germline V gene has CDR1 LNHDA and CDR2 SQIVND (reference sequence). This chain's CDR3 is CASSIRGNTGELFF. CDR3 nucleotides: TGTGCCAGTAGTATAAGAGGAAACACCGGGGAGCTGTTTTTT.

This clone has a handful of counts. This CDR3 is CASSQEVAGAGDTQYF. Written as DNA, the CDR3 is TGCGCCAGCAGCCAAGAGGTAGCGGGAGCGGGAGATACGCAGTATTTT. The chain uses TRBV4-3 and TRBJ2-3; 9 bases agree with TRBD2. CDR1 is LGHNA, CDR2 YSLEER, per germline. The CDR3 loop spans 16 amino acids. The V gene end was trimmed by 0 bases and the J gene end by 5 bases; junction bases not matched to a gene: 6.

A single count supports this clone. CDR3 bases: TGTGCCAGCAGCCCTTACGGACAGGCGAACACTGAAGCTTTCTTT. This gives the protein CASSPYGQANTEAFF. V is TRBV3-1 (or the pseudogene TRBV3-2) and J is TRBJ1-1; 7 positions agree with TRBD1. CDR1 is LGHDT and CDR2 is YNNKEL in the germline V gene (reference sequence). The CDR3 runs to 15 residues. V dropped 4 bases and J dropped 1; count of bases not matched to a gene: 6.

This CDR3 is CASSLSFGLPSYNEQFF. In DNA form, the CDR3 reads TGTGCCAGCAGCTTAAGTTTCGGACTACCATCCTACAATGAGCAGTTCTTC. The V call is TRBV7-2, the J call TRBJ2-1; tentatively, D is TRBD2 (6 bases). The length of the CDR3 is 17 residues. The germline V gene has CDR1 SGHTA and CDR2 FQGNSA. Trimming took off 2 bases at V and 1 base at J, with 15 bases between the two ends.

The gene calls are TRBV28 and TRBJ2-3; TRBD1 is a possible D gene (5 bases). V was shortened by 5 bases and J by 1 base, with 13 bases between the two germline ends. The CDR3 spans 15 residues. The germline V gene has CDR1 MDHEN and CDR2 SYDVKM. This chain's CDR3 is CASSIRTPGTDTQYF. The DNA of the CDR3 is TGTGCCAGCAGTATTCGGACACCCGGCACAGATACGCAGTATTTT.

DNA for the CDR3: TGTGCCAGCAGTTCACAGGGCACTAGCACAGATACGCAGTATTTT. This codes for CASSSQGTSTDTQYF. The chain uses TRBV6-6 and TRBJ2-3; tentative D call: TRBD1 (6 bases). V lost 4 bases and J 0 bases, leaving 11 bases between the germline ends. Germline CDR1 is MNHNY and CDR2 is SVGAGI (reference sequence). The CDR3 consists of 15 residues.

The chain recombines TRBV24-1 with TRBJ2-1, with 13 bases identical to TRBD2. The J segment lost 7 bases and the V segment lost 3 bases, leaving 8 bases of the junction unmatched. This CDR3 has 17 amino acids. Germline V lookup: CDR1 KGHDR, CDR2 SFDVKD. The CDR3, as DNA: TGTGCCACCAGTGATCTGGGGACTAGCGGGAAAGGAAATGAGCAGTTCTTC. As protein: CATSDLGTSGKGNEQFF.

The chain carries TRBV3-1 (or the pseudogene TRBV3-2) and TRBJ1-5; D gene ambiguous. Looked up from germline, CDR1 is LGHDT and CDR2 is YNNKEL (reference sequence). Deletions cut 0 bases from V and 4 bases from J, with 13 bases between. The CDR3 totals 16 residues. The CDR3 DNA reads as TGTGCCAGCAGCCAAGATACCGGGTCCGCGAATCAGCCCCAGCATTTT. It translates to CASSQDTGSANQPQHF.

This clone turned up a few times. V gene TRBV15 combines with J gene TRBJ2-7, with D possibly being TRBD2 (6 bases). This CDR3 spans 16 amino acids. Germline V gene lookup returns CDR1 LNHNV and CDR2 YYDKDF (reference sequence). V was shortened by 4 bases and J by 6 bases, with 22 bases between the two germline ends. CDR3 sequence: CATSTVGGWASAEQYF. As DNA, the CDR3 is TGTGCCACCAGCACTGTAGGAGGGTGGGCCAGCGCCGAGCAGTACTTC.

The table lists this clone with a few counts. V is TRBV4-2 and J is TRBJ2-2, with TRBD2 matching 12 bases. This CDR3 comprises 17 residues. In germline, CDR1 is LGHNA, CDR2 YNFKEQ. Trimming took 4 bases from V and 6 from J; bases not matched to a gene: 9. CDR3 in amino acids: CASSLLTSGRIPGELFF. CDR3 DNA: TGTGCCAGCAGCCTTCTTACTAGCGGGAGGATCCCCGGGGAGCTGTTTTTT.

This rearrangement joins TRBV6-1 to TRBJ2-3, with D possibly being TRBD1 (6 bases). V was trimmed by 3 bases and J by 2 bases, leaving 12 bases between them. Per the germline V gene, CDR1 is MNHNS and CDR2 is SASEGT. This CDR3 is built from 15 residues. DNA for the CDR3: TGTGCCAGCAGTGAGGAACAGGGCCACACAGATACGCAGTATTTT. Translation gives CASSEEQGHTDTQYF.

This rearrangement joins TRBV15 to TRBJ2-7; D is unclear. CDR1 is LNHNV and CDR2 is YYDKDF in the germline V gene (reference sequence). The CDR3 loop spans 15 amino acids. Trimming pared 0 bases from V and 1 base from J, leaving 10 bases between. CDR3 DNA sequence: TGTGCCACCAGCAGAGATGTAGACGGGTCCTACGAGCAGTACTTC. Translating gives CATSRDVDGSYEQYF.

The chain combines TRBV6-5 with TRBJ2-7; D may be TRBD2 (6 bases). Germline V gives CDR1 MNHEY, CDR2 SVGAGI. The CDR3 sequence is 14 residues long. V gave up 6 bases and J gave up 5 bases, with 17 bases separating them. CDR3: CASRRLEYSHEQYF. The DNA for the CDR3 is TGTGCCAGCAGAAGACTAGAGTATTCTCACGAGCAGTACTTC.

As DNA, the CDR3 is TGTGCCAGCAGCTCCGACAGACGAAAACTGTTTTTT. Protein product: CASSSDRRKLFF. V and J are TRBV7-2 and TRBJ1-4, with D perhaps TRBD1 (5 bases). CDR1 is SGHTA and CDR2 is FQGNSA in the germline V gene. With 4 bases removed from V and 10 bases from J, the gap between germline ends came to 10 bases. The CDR3 is 12 amino acids. Full variable domain (outside the CDR3, taken from reference TRBV7-2 and TRBJ1-4): GAGVSQSPSNKVTEKGKDVELRCDPISGHTALYWYRQSLGQGLEFLIYFQGNSAPDKSGLPSDRFSAERTGGSVSTLTIQRTQQEDSAVYLCASSSDRRKLFFGSGTQLSVL.

V usage is TRBV28 and J usage is TRBJ2-7; maybe TRBD2 (6 bases). Germline values: CDR1 MDHEN, CDR2 SYDVKM. V was cut by 5 bases and J by 8 bases, with 19 bases left in between. This CDR3 has 14 amino acids. CDR3 region: CASSGGEDGSKQYF. CDR3 in DNA: TGTGCCAGCAGTGGGGGAGAGGACGGGAGCAAGCAGTACTTC.

The gene calls are TRBV2 and TRBJ2-7, with 14 bases aligning to TRBD2. The CDR3 contains 18 residues. Unmatched junction bases numbered 11, after V lost 5 bases and J lost 2 bases. Germline values: CDR1 SNHLY, CDR2 FYNNEI. DNA of the CDR3: TGTGCCAGCAGTTTCTCCGGGACTAGCGGGAGTTTAACCTACGAGCAGTACTTC. Its protein product is CASSFSGTSGSLTYEQYF.